Included here is one TCR beta chain sequence, with context. The repertoire was sequenced with immunoSEQ multiplex PCR; TCRdb's copy has only in-frame clones and lacks some. The repertoire holds some 64,000 clones, around 90% seen once, with about 2.1% in the top ten. This specimen comes from a study of T cell changes during pregnancy in multiple sclerosis. Germline V gene lookup returns CDR1 LGHNA and CDR2 YNFKEQ. This CDR3 has 13 amino acids. Trimming took 1 base from V and 4 from J, leaving 8 bases between them. Source: peripheral blood, taken in the first trimester of pregnancy. The receptor was derived from a female donor with multiple sclerosis, enrolled in a pregnancy study. The chain links TRBV4-2 to TRBJ2-7; the D gene is possibly TRBD2 (5 bases). This chain's CDR3 is CASSQGGVYEQYF. CDR3 coding DNA: TGTGCCAGCAGCCAAGGGGGAGTTTACGAGCAGTACTTC.